This entry concerns a single T cell receptor (beta chain). Enrollment of patients from Seattle took place during active infection, with longitudinal follow-up. Assay: immunoSEQ multiplex PCR; the TCRdb copy retains only in-frame clones and omits some. The table includes roughly 190,000 clones, roughly 76% detected once. This CDR3 contains 14 residues. V was clipped by 5 bases and J by 0 bases; unmatched bases: 1. Looked up from germline, CDR1 is SGHTA and CDR2 is FQGTGA. These data belong to a study of blood T cell repertoires in COVID-19. Study as a whole: Samples came from the United States, Italy and Spain, spanning acute and convalescent COVID-19. Sources were T cells, B-cell-depleted T cells, or PBMCs; the material itself was cDNA or gDNA.

The specimen sequenced was peripheral blood. V is TRBV7-3 and J is TRBJ2-7; TRBD2 aligns across 10 bases. The TCR was taken from a middle-aged woman with COVID-19, enrolled during active disease. The CDR3 DNA reads TGTGCCAGCAGCCCTAGCGGGAGCTCCTACGAGCAGTACTTC. Amino acids: CASSPSGSSYEQYF.